This T cell receptor beta chain derives from a study of blood T cell repertoires in COVID-19. Study details: Spain, Italy and the United States supplied samples that represented acute and convalescent COVID-19. PBMCs, B-cell-depleted T cells, or T cells provided the cDNA or gDNA that made up the material.

The method was immunoSEQ multiplex PCR; TCRdb's version includes in-frame clones alone and lacks a portion of them. Among about 210,000 clones listed, 84% were seen once. This clonotype originated in an elderly woman with COVID-19, enrolled during active disease. Sequencing was carried out using peripheral blood.

The CDR3 loop is CSVHNTGDTEAFF. CDR3 nucleotide sequence: TGCAGCGTACACAACACAGGGGACACTGAAGCTTTCTTT. This sequence joins TRBV29-1 and TRBJ1-1; 7 nucleotides align to TRBD1. The V gene's germline CDR1 is SQVTM and CDR2 ANQGSEA. The CDR3 has 13 amino acids. J gave up 3 bases and V 6 bases, and 7 bases lay outside the gene matches.